This T cell receptor beta chain originates from a study of vaccination and CD4 T cells after COVID-19. This clonotype was seen only a few times. Its antigen is unknown. Indicated time point: late sampling 161 to 241 days after vaccination in a few convalescent patients. Treatment specified: roughly ten-day PBMC culture with coronavirus spike peptide pools or control peptides (ViraFEST assay). With the Oncomine TCR Beta short-read assay, DNA from cultured CD4+ T cells was sequenced. In this case, cultured CD4+ T cells provided the extracted genomic DNA. One entry per CDR3 protein, called by TCRdb with MiXCR from the PCR reads. The profile shows about 25,000 distinct CDR3 sequences, roughly 27% of them singletons. V was clipped by 8 bases and J by 0 bases, with 11 bases between them. CDR3 length equals 13 residues. Germline V gene data show CDR1 as MNHNS and CDR2 as SASEGT. Broader study findings: Spike mono-reactivity was found in 304 of 307 vaccine-specific clones from convalescent patients. Recorded median SARS-CoV-2-reactive clonotype numbers increased from about 20 to 38 without reaching significance.

The chain joins TRBV6-1 to TRBJ2-7; weak D call: TRBD2 (6 bases). This material consisted of CD4+ T cells from blood, cultured in vitro, taken about 7 months after SARS-CoV-2 vaccination. This receptor was obtained from a human donor who had recovered from COVID-19. CDR3 in amino acids: CASAGTPSYEQYF. CDR3 bases: TGTGCCAGCGCGGGGACTCCCTCCTACGAGCAGTACTTC.